The clone carrying this TCR beta chain occurred a few times. The antigen remains undetermined. The record originates from a study of T-cell memory formation after mild COVID-19. General study findings and limits: CM and EM subsets held most contracting CD4+ clones; EMRA held CD8+ ones. Researchers found some responding clones in pre-infection memory, a sign that cross-reactive memory joined.

The length of the CDR3 is 15 residues. V lost 6 bases to trimming and J lost 0 bases, with 12 bases between them. Germline CDR1 reads MDHEN; CDR2 reads SYDVKM. Employing constant-segment primers, 5'RACE generated TCR alpha and TCR beta cDNA libraries bearing sample barcodes and UMIs. TCRdb called the 5' RACE reads again in MiXCR, with one record for every CDR3 protein. This table has a few hundred thousand distinct CDR3 sequences, about a sixth appearing once. Specimen: PBMCs or a T cell subset sorted from them (not recorded which). The sequence derives from a young man who had mild COVID-19 (a few samples of this study predate the infection). Cell type and time point are not known. V and J are TRBV28 and TRBJ1-5; D gene unclear. CDR3 DNA: TGTGCCAGCAGACAAGGCTCTTATAGCAATCAGCCCCAGCATTTT. The encoded protein is CASRQGSYSNQPQHF.